This T cell receptor (beta chain) originates from a study of blood T cells in healthy people across ages. Study conclusions and caveats: Diversity of TCR beta correlated strongly with naive T cell percentage.

PCR was performed a second time for 7 to 11 cycles using a sample-barcoded 5' primer and a J-beta primer mix. TCRdb called the 5' RACE reads again in MiXCR, with one record for every CDR3 protein. The repertoire holds roughly 730,000 distinct CDR3 sequences, with 45% to 70% as singletons. The CDR3 has 15 residues. V gave up 5 bases and J gave up 3 bases, with 16 bases separating them. CDR1 and CDR2 (germline): SGHTA, FQGNSA. This clonotype has ten or more counts. As yet, its antigen is unknown. Sequenced material: blood. The chain carries TRBV7-2 and TRBJ1-2; weak D call: TRBD1 (5 bases). This receptor was obtained from a man aged 40-49 years in good health. The CDR3 DNA sequence: TGTGCCAGCAGCACATCAGGGACGGCTGACTATGGCTACACCTTC. As protein: CASSTSGTADYGYTF.